The 7 T cell receptor beta chains listed next were all sequenced from one sample in a study of shared clonotypes between healthy human individuals. Repertoires were generated with immunoSEQ multiplex PCR, while TCRdb's copy carries only in-frame clones and drops some. The sample consists of roughly 640,000 clones, over 65% of them appearing once. Sequences were obtained from memory CD4+ T cells sorted from blood. Subset described: CD45RA-negative fraction. These receptors were obtained from a woman under 40 in good health.

The chain carries TRBV19 and TRBJ2-5, with D perhaps TRBD1 (6 bases). Trimming removed 3 bases at V and 2 bases at J, with 19 bases between. Germline V gives CDR1 LNHDA, CDR2 SQIVND (reference sequence). The CDR3 covers 17 residues. CDR3 coding DNA: TGTGCCAGTAGTATTATTTCGGCCGGACAGAAACAAGAGACCCAGTACTTC. Translating it yields CASSIISAGQKQETQYF.

The CDR3 here is CASSLNMENTEAFF. As DNA, the CDR3 is TGTGCCAGCAGCTTAAATATGGAGAACACTGAAGCTTTCTTT. The rearrangement links TRBV7-6 to TRBJ1-1; D is unresolved. V was shortened by 2 bases and J by 1 base, with 8 bases between the two germline ends. The CDR3 covers 14 residues. The germline gives CDR1 SGHVS, CDR2 FNYEAQ.

This chain uses TRBV30 with TRBJ2-7; D is perhaps TRBD1 (6 bases). Germline loops: CDR1 GTSNPN, CDR2 SVGIG (reference sequence). The CDR3 covers 14 residues. Trimming removed 0 bases from V and 5 bases from J, with 14 bases in between. The DNA for the CDR3 is TGTGCCTGGAGTGTAGGTGGGACAAGGAACGAGCAGTACTTC. It translates to CAWSVGGTRNEQYF. Variable domain in full (rest from reference TRBV30 and TRBJ2-7): SQTIHQWPATLVQPVGSPLSLECTVEGTSNPNLYWYRQAAGRGLQLLFYSVGIGQISSEVPQNLSASRPQDRQFILSSKKLLLSDSGFYLCAWSVGGTRNEQYFGPGTRLTVT.

The gene calls are TRBV11-2 and TRBJ2-3, with D possibly being TRBD2 (5 bases). CDR1 and CDR2 from the germline V gene are SGHAT and FQNNGV. With 5 bases removed from V and 3 bases from J, the gap between germline ends came to 12 bases. The CDR3 contains 14 residues. CDR3: CASSQEGHTDTQYF. DNA of the CDR3: TGTGCCAGCAGCCAAGAGGGCCATACAGATACGCAGTATTTT.

The chain uses TRBV30 and TRBJ2-1; 10 positions match TRBD2. The germline CDR1 and CDR2 sequences are GTSNPN and SVGIG (reference sequence). With V trimmed by 8 bases and J by 2 bases, 3 bases remained unmatched. CDR3 length: 13 residues. CDR3 protein: CAQLAGAYNEQFF. For the CDR3, the DNA is TGTGCCCAGCTAGCGGGAGCCTACAATGAGCAGTTCTTC.

For this clone: The identical CDR3 is also encoded by other nucleotide sequences in the sample. The chain uses TRBV4-1 and TRBJ2-7; TRBD1 might be the D (5 bases). Trimming cost V 1 base and J 2 bases, with 12 bases left between them. The CDR3 sequence is 15 residues long. Per the germline V gene, CDR1 is MGHRA and CDR2 is YSYEKL. CDR3 protein: CASSQGPGLTYEQYF. The CDR3 coding sequence is TGCGCCAGCAGCCAAGGTCCAGGGCTGACCTACGAGCAGTACTTC.

This clone was picked up one time. The rearrangement uses TRBV28 and TRBJ1-3; D call uncertain. Trimming took off 3 bases at V and 0 bases at J, with 15 bases between the two ends. The CDR3 covers 17 residues. The germline gives CDR1 MDHEN, CDR2 SYDVKM. The CDR3 loop reads CASSFPYDGVSGNTIYF. The CDR3 DNA sequence: TGTGCCAGCAGTTTTCCCTACGACGGAGTCTCTGGAAACACCATATATTTT.